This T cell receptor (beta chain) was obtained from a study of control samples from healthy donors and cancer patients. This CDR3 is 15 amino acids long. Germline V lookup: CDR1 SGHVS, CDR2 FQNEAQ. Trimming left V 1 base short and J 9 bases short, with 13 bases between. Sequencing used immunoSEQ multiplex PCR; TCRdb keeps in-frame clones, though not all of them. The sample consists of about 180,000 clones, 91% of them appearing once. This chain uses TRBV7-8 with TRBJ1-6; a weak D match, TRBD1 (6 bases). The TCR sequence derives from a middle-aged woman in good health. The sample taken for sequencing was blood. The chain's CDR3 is CASSLEGVRISPLHF. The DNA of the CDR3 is TGTGCCAGCAGCTTAGAGGGGGTCAGAATTTCACCCCTCCACTTT.